This T cell receptor beta chain was observed in a study of cytomegalovirus exposure and HLA in healthy donors. Notes on the study in general: Reports described diagnosis of cytomegalovirus status by the classifier as highly specific and sensitive. Immune exposure was documented only through CMV serostatus.

J was trimmed by 1 base and V by 5 bases; bases with no gene match: 5. The CDR3 has 15 amino acids. CDR1 SGHVS and CDR2 FNYEAQ come from the germline V gene. In its sample, this clone was seen a few times. Its matching antigen is unknown. The PCR was carried out with 60 Vbeta primers and 13 Jbeta primers. Assay: immunoSEQ multiplex PCR; the TCRdb copy retains only in-frame clones and omits some. The top ten hold roughly 8.4% of the sample, which has more than 90,000 clones, 55% to 75% seen once. Each donor was healthy, and each was a bone marrow donor. What was sequenced was PBMCs. The source is a man younger than 40 in good health and CMV-seropositive. The genes are TRBV7-6 and TRBJ2-7, with 10 bases lining up with TRBD1. This CDR3 is CASSLGTGVSYEQYF. The CDR3 nucleotides are TGTGCCAGCAGCCTAGGGACAGGGGTTTCCTACGAGCAGTACTTC. The entire variable domain, with the rest obtained from reference TRBV7-6 and TRBJ2-7, is as follows: GAGVSQSPRYKVTKRGQDVALRCDPISGHVSLYWYRQALGQGPEFLTYFNYEAQQDKSGLPNDRFSAERPEGSISTLTIQRTEQRDSAMYRCASSLGTGVSYEQYFGPGTRLTVT.